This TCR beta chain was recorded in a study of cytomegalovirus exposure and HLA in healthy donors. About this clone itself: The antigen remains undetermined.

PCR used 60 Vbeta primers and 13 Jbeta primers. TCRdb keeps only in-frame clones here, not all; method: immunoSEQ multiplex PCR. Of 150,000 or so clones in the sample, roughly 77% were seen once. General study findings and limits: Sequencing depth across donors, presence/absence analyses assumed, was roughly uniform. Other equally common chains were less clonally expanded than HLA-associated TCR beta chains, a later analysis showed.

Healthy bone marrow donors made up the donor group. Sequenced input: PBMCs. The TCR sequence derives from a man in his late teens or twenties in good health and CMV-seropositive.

CDR3 amino acids: CASSPYNGYGYTF. CDR3 nucleotides: TGTGCCAGCAGCCCTTACAATGGCTATGGCTACACCTTC. The chain carries TRBV14 and TRBJ1-2; D is uncertain. Trimming left V 4 bases short and J 4 bases short, with 10 bases between. CDR3 length equals 13 residues. The germline gives CDR1 SGHDN, CDR2 FVKESK.